Listed here are 23 T cell receptor beta chains from one sample, sequenced in a study of T cell changes during pregnancy in multiple sclerosis. Sequencing was performed with immunoSEQ multiplex PCR; in TCRdb, only in-frame clones are kept and a portion is missing. Counted here are roughly 64,000 clones, roughly 90% occurring once; the ten biggest clones make up approximately 1.2%. The specimen was peripheral blood, collected in the second trimester of pregnancy. The receptors stem from a female donor with multiple sclerosis, enrolled in a pregnancy study.

The chain recombines TRBV2 with TRBJ1-4, with 7 bases matching TRBD1. The CDR3 is made up of 14 amino acids. J gave up 3 bases and V 6 bases, and 4 bases lay outside the gene matches. Looked up from germline, CDR1 is SNHLY and CDR2 is FYNNEI. CDR3 nucleotide sequence: TGTGCCAGCAGGAGACAGGGATCTAATGAAAAACTGTTTTTT. As protein: CASRRQGSNEKLFF.

The V gene is TRBV5-1, the J gene TRBJ2-5, with 8 bases lining up with TRBD2. Germline V gene lookup returns CDR1 SGHRS and CDR2 YFSETQ. The CDR3 contains 15 residues. V was pared by 1 base and J by 5 bases, with 7 bases of the junction left unmatched. In nucleotides, the CDR3 is TGCGCCAGCAGCTTGTGGGCGGGACTAGGGGAGACCCAGTACTTC. Encoded protein: CASSLWAGLGETQYF.

The genes are TRBV18 and TRBJ2-2; possibly TRBD1 for D (5 bases). V lost 8 bases and J lost 0, with 10 bases in between. CDR3 length: 14 residues. The germline V gene encodes CDR1 KGHSH and CDR2 LQKENI. This chain's CDR3 is CASQGQTNTGELFF. CDR3 bases: TGTGCCAGCCAAGGACAAACGAACACCGGGGAGCTGTTTTTT.

The CDR3 sequence is CASSIGVFNEQFF. The CDR3 nucleotides are TGTGCCAGTAGTATTGGAGTCTTCAATGAGCAGTTCTTC. This sequence joins TRBV19 and TRBJ2-1; D is unclear. V was cut by 3 bases and J by 6 bases, with 9 bases left in between. The CDR3 loop spans 13 amino acids. CDR1 and CDR2 from the germline V gene are LNHDA and SQIVND (reference sequence).

The genes are TRBV15 and TRBJ1-4, with 12 bases matching TRBD1. V trimming: 11 bases; J trimming: 3 bases; junction bases outside the gene matches: 7. This CDR3 is built from 15 residues. Germline V gene data show CDR1 as LNHNV and CDR2 as YYDKDF (reference sequence). The CDR3 DNA reads as TGTGCCGTAGGGACAGGGGGCGCAGCTAATGAAAAACTGTTTTTT. It translates to CAVGTGGAANEKLFF.

The genes are TRBV27 and TRBJ2-7, with 7 positions matching TRBD2. This CDR3 comprises 15 residues. CDR1 and CDR2 from the germline V gene are MNHEY and SMNVEV (reference sequence). With 0 bases clipped from V and 3 bases from J, the junction kept 5 bases outside the gene matches. The DNA for the CDR3 is TGTGCCAGCAGTTTATCGCCGGGGGGAAACTACGAGCAGTACTTC. Its translation: CASSLSPGGNYEQYF.

The chain employs TRBV7-3 and TRBJ1-2; 7 positions match TRBD1. J was trimmed by 0 bases and V by 2 bases; bases with no gene match: 15. This CDR3 comprises 19 residues. Germline CDR1 reads SGHTA; CDR2 reads FQGTGA. In DNA, the CDR3 is TGTGCCAGCAGCTTAGATCGAATGGACAGGCCCGTTTCTAACTATGGCTACACCTTC. Translating it yields CASSLDRMDRPVSNYGYTF.

The CDR3 spells CASRIDWENEKLFF. The CDR3 coding sequence is TGTGCCAGCAGAATAGACTGGGAGAATGAAAAACTGTTTTTT. The gene calls are TRBV2 and TRBJ1-4; D is undetermined. The CDR3 runs 14 residues. Germline V CDR1 and CDR2: SNHLY, FYNNEI. The V gene lost 6 bases and the J gene lost 5 bases, with 13 bases spanning the gap.

The gene calls are TRBV2 and TRBJ1-2; D not resolved. V gave up 6 bases and J gave up 12 bases, with 23 bases separating them. The CDR3 covers 14 residues. Germline V lookup: CDR1 SNHLY, CDR2 FYNNEI. CDR3 loop: CASRPTVYTAGNTF. CDR3 in DNA: TGTGCCAGCAGGCCTACAGTATATACCGCGGGAAACACCTTC.

The rearrangement uses TRBV18 and TRBJ2-7; TRBD1 matches 9 bases. The CDR3 totals 13 residues. Germline-derived CDR1 and CDR2 are KGHSH and LQKENI. The junction had 4 bases not matched to a gene; V was cut back by 4 bases and J by 6 bases. DNA for the CDR3: TGTGCCAGCTCACGGACAGGGGTCGGCGAGCAGTACTTC. It specifies CASSRTGVGEQYF.

The gene calls are TRBV25-1 and TRBJ2-1; D is possibly TRBD2 (5 bases). This CDR3 region has 11 residues. Trimming took 5 bases from V and 15 from J, leaving 14 bases between them. The V gene's germline CDR1 is MGHDK and CDR2 SYGVNS. The CDR3 protein is CASSPGYTRFF. The CDR3 DNA reads as TGTGCCAGCAGTCCGGGGTATACTAGGTTCTTC.

This rearrangement joins TRBV11-2 to TRBJ1-2; weak D call: TRBD1 (6 bases). The germline gives CDR1 SGHAT, CDR2 FQNNGV. The CDR3 loop spans 13 amino acids. Trimming pared 4 bases from V and 4 bases from J, leaving 10 bases between. The chain's CDR3 is CASSSGQFYGYTF. The CDR3, as DNA: TGTGCCAGCAGCTCTGGACAGTTCTATGGCTACACCTTC.

The chain recombines TRBV5-4 with TRBJ2-5, with D possibly TRBD2 on 5 matching bases. This CDR3 comprises 13 residues. Germline V gives CDR1 SGHNT, CDR2 YYREEE (reference sequence). V lost 10 bases and J lost 6, with 19 bases in between. CDR3 in DNA: TGTGCCGCCGGCGGGTCCTCATCGAAGACCCAGTACTTC. This sequence encodes CAAGGSSSKTQYF.

The CDR3 sequence: CASSPRGQGGDSPLHF. CDR3 DNA sequence: TGCGCCAGCAGCCCTCGCGGACAGGGTGGTGATTCACCCCTCCACTTT. The gene calls are TRBV5-1 and TRBJ1-6, with TRBD1 matching over 8 bases. This CDR3 has 16 amino acids. Trimming removed 4 bases from V and 8 bases from J; junction bases left unmatched: 11. Germline V lookup: CDR1 SGHRS, CDR2 YFSETQ. The entire variable domain, with the rest obtained from reference TRBV5-1 and TRBJ1-6, is as follows: KAGVTQTPRYLIKTRGQQVTLSCSPISGHRSVSWYQQTPGQGLQFLFEYFSETQRNKGNFPGRFSGRQFSNSRSEMNVSTLELGDSALYLCASSPRGQGGDSPLHFGNGTRLTVT.

The chain has TRBV19 and TRBJ2-7, with a weak D call TRBD1 (7 bases). The CDR3 spans 17 residues. Germline CDR1 reads LNHDA; CDR2 reads SQIVND (reference sequence). Trimming pared 6 bases from V and 2 bases from J, leaving 23 bases between. CDR3 DNA: TGTGCCAGTAGGGGAATTGGACAGGCCGGGGGACCCTACGAGCAGTACTTC. It specifies CASRGIGQAGGPYEQYF. The complete variable domain, with remaining parts taken from reference TRBV19 and TRBJ2-7, reads DGGITQSPKYLFRKEGQNVTLSCEQNLNHDAMYWYRQDPGQGLRLIYYSQIVNDFQKGDIAEGYSVSREKKESFPLTVTSAQKNPTAFYLCASRGIGQAGGPYEQYFGPGTRLTVT.

The chain recombines TRBV5-1 with TRBJ2-1, with D possibly being TRBD1 (5 bases). Trimming cost V 0 bases and J 7 bases, with 17 bases left between them. The CDR3 has 16 amino acids. CDR1 is SGHRS and CDR2 is YFSETQ in the germline V gene. CDR3 protein: CASSLAKGPLGNEQFF. CDR3 nucleotide sequence: TGCGCCAGCAGCTTGGCCAAGGGGCCTTTAGGGAATGAGCAGTTCTTC.

V gene TRBV9 combines with J gene TRBJ2-2, with TRBD1 matching 7 bases. The CDR3 spans 16 residues. V lost 0 bases and J lost 0; bases outside the gene matches: 2. Germline assignment: CDR1 SGDLS and CDR2 YYNGEE. Here the CDR3 DNA reads TGTGCCAGCAGCGTAGGAGGGGGCGCGAACACCGGGGAGCTGTTTTTT. This sequence encodes CASSVGGGANTGELFF.

The chain uses TRBV5-1 and TRBJ2-3; D might be TRBD1 (6 bases). Trimming took 0 bases from V and 4 from J, leaving 9 bases between them. This CDR3 contains 14 residues. Germline V gene lookup returns CDR1 SGHRS and CDR2 YFSETQ. This CDR3 is CASSLEQGADTQYF. CDR3 in DNA: TGCGCCAGCAGCTTGGAACAGGGAGCAGATACGCAGTATTTT.

The gene calls are TRBV9 and TRBJ2-3; 8 nucleotides align to TRBD2. Trimming took 0 bases from V and 4 from J; bases not matched to a gene: 4. The CDR3 loop spans 15 amino acids. Germline-derived CDR1 and CDR2 are SGDLS and YYNGEE. CDR3 residues: CASSVDRGGPDTQYF. The DNA for the CDR3 is TGTGCCAGCAGCGTAGACCGGGGGGGGCCAGATACGCAGTATTTT. The full variable domain, rest sourced from reference TRBV9 and TRBJ2-3, is DSGVTQTPKHLITATGQRVTLRCSPRSGDLSVYWYQQSLDQGLQFLIQYYNGEERAKGNILERFSAQQFPDLHSELNLSSLELGDSALYFCASSVDRGGPDTQYFGPGTRLTVL.

The chain combines TRBV9 with TRBJ1-1, with D possibly TRBD1 on 5 matching bases. The V gene lost 2 bases and the J gene lost 3 bases, with 5 bases spanning the gap. The germline V gene encodes CDR1 SGDLS and CDR2 YYNGEE. This CDR3 comprises 12 residues. CDR3 DNA: TGTGCCAGCAGCGTCAGGGACACTGAAGCTTTCTTT. The encoded protein is CASSVRDTEAFF.

The J gene is TRBJ2-1, the V gene TRBV19, with TRBD2 identical over 11 bases. This CDR3 is built from 17 residues. Germline lookup yields CDR1 LNHDA and CDR2 SQIVND (reference sequence). V lost 4 bases to trimming and J lost 4 bases; unmatched junction nucleotides: 9. The CDR3 reads CASSSSLAGAGYNEQFF. The CDR3 DNA sequence: TGTGCCAGTAGTAGTTCACTAGCGGGGGCTGGGTACAATGAGCAGTTCTTC. Full variable domain (remainder filled in from reference TRBV19 and TRBJ2-1): DGGITQSPKYLFRKEGQNVTLSCEQNLNHDAMYWYRQDPGQGLRLIYYSQIVNDFQKGDIAEGYSVSREKKESFPLTVTSAQKNPTAFYLCASSSSLAGAGYNEQFFGPGTRLTVL.

The gene calls are TRBV9 and TRBJ1-2; 10 bases are shared with TRBD1. CDR3 length: 14 amino acids. Germline-derived CDR1 and CDR2 are SGDLS and YYNGEE. Unmatched junction bases numbered 9, after V lost 5 bases and J lost 8 bases. The CDR3 is CASRRDRGPLGYTF. The CDR3 bases are TGTGCCAGCAGGAGGGACAGGGGTCCTTTAGGCTACACCTTC.

This clone was detected a few times. The V and J genes are TRBV7-9 and TRBJ1-6; 8 nucleotides match TRBD1. Trimming took 3 bases from V and 7 from J; bases not matched to a gene: 2. The germline V gene has CDR1 SEHNR and CDR2 FQNEAQ (reference sequence). The CDR3 is made up of 14 amino acids. The CDR3 region has the DNA TGTGCCAGCAGCTTCCAGGGGGCGAATTCACCCCTCCACTTT. It encodes CASSFQGANSPLHF.